The 6 T cell receptor beta chains listed next were all sequenced from one sample in a study of blood T cells in healthy people across ages. For the second PCR, which ran for about 7 to 11 cycles, a sample-barcoded 5' primer and a J-beta primer mix were used. MiXCR was run by TCRdb on the 5' RACE reads, yielding one entry per CDR3 protein. The sample consists of some 1.5 million distinct CDR3 sequences, about 28% of them appearing once. The sequenced sample was blood. These receptors originate from a woman in her twenties or thirties in good health.

There are a few counts of this clonotype. This chain connects TRBV28 to TRBJ1-2; 7 bases are a match to TRBD1. The CDR3 totals 11 residues. Germline lookup yields CDR1 MDHEN and CDR2 SYDVKM. Unmatched junction bases numbered 5, after V lost 10 bases and J lost 6 bases. DNA of the CDR3: TGTGCCACTTCCGACAGGGATGGCTACACCTTC. Amino acid sequence: CATSDRDGYTF.

The chain couples TRBV5-1 to TRBJ1-1, with 12 bases aligning to TRBD1. Germline lookup yields CDR1 SGHRS and CDR2 YFSETQ. The CDR3 is 18 residues long. V was clipped by 2 bases and J by 3 bases; unmatched bases: 11. Here the CDR3 DNA reads TGCGCCAGCAGCTTACAAGGGACAGGGGGCGGTGTCTACACTGAAGCTTTCTTT. It yields the protein CASSLQGTGGGVYTEAFF. Variable domain in full (rest from reference TRBV5-1 and TRBJ1-1): KAGVTQTPRYLIKTRGQQVTLSCSPISGHRSVSWYQQTPGQGLQFLFEYFSETQRNKGNFPGRFSGRQFSNSRSEMNVSTLELGDSALYLCASSLQGTGGGVYTEAFFGQGTRLTVV.

This clonotype was seen a handful of times. The gene calls are TRBV14 and TRBJ1-6; D gene uncertain. Germline CDR1 SGHDN, CDR2 FVKESK. The V end lost 1 base, the J end lost 11 bases, and 6 bases lay between the germline ends. The CDR3 has 12 amino acids. CDR3 protein: CASSQGRAPLHF. The CDR3 nucleotides read TGTGCCAGCAGCCAAGGGAGAGCACCCCTCCACTTT.

This clonotype was found many times. A much larger clone differs from this one at a single base, so this may be a read error. The V call is TRBV29-1, the J call TRBJ2-7; TRBD2 aligns across 8 bases. This CDR3 has 14 amino acids. Germline CDR1 is SQVTM and CDR2 is ANQGSEA. After removal of 4 bases from V and 7 bases from J, the junction contained 12 bases not matched to a gene. CDR3 residues: CSVVGGAYYNEQYF. Here the CDR3 DNA reads TGCAGCGTTGTCGGGGGGGCCTACTACAATGAGCAGTACTTC.

The sample holds a few counts of this clonotype. V and J are TRBV2 and TRBJ2-3; D possibly uses TRBD1 or TRBD2 (6 bases each). Germline V gene lookup returns CDR1 SNHLY and CDR2 FYNNEI. The V gene lost 6 bases and the J gene lost 2 bases, with 15 bases spanning the gap. The CDR3 is 15 amino acids. In DNA form, the CDR3 reads TGTGCCAGCAGACGTGAGGGGGGATACACAGATACGCAGTATTTT. Protein product: CASRREGGYTDTQYF.

As to this clonotype: At one end the junction does not follow the germline gene, possibly because of a read error. The chain couples TRBV24-1 to TRBJ2-3; D ambiguous. The CDR3 contains 13 residues. CDR1 is KGHDR and CDR2 is SFDVKD in the germline V gene. In nucleotides, the CDR3 is TGTACCACCAGTGATGACATCACAGATACGCAGTATTTT. This codes for CTTSDDITDTQYF.